A selection of T cell receptor beta chains follows, all from one sample in a study of blood T cells in healthy people across ages. TCRdb called the 5' RACE reads again in MiXCR, with one record for every CDR3 protein. The sample holds some 760,000 distinct CDR3 sequences; 25% are singletons and the top ten take more than 8.5%. A further study also used this sample, focusing on T cells of mothers and their children.

Sequences were obtained from blood. Every receptor here comes from a boy aged 5-17 years in good health. The CDR3 runs from the conserved cysteine through the conserved F or W. D genes are given only for firm matches. Not all rows give a size; the values are once, few, many and, for expanded clones, a class.

v_call	d_call	j_call	cdr3_length	clone_size	cdr3_nt	cdr3_aa
TRBV29-1	NA	TRBJ1-1	11	NA	TGCAGCGTTGGACAGAACACTGAAGCTTTCTTT	CSVGQNTEAFF
TRBV20-1	NA	TRBJ1-1	12	NA	TGCAGTGCTAGGAGAGGGAACACTGAAGCTTTCTTT	CSARRGNTEAFF
TRBV5-1	NA	TRBJ2-5	14	NA	TGCGCCAGCAGCTTTTTGACCAGTCGAGAGACCCAGTACTTC	CASSFLTSRETQYF
TRBV7-8	TRBD1	TRBJ1-5	15	few	TGTGCCAGCAGCCGTACAGGGGGCGCGGGGCAGCCCCAGCATTTT	CASSRTGGAGQPQHF
TRBV5-5	NA	TRBJ2-1	15	NA	TGTGCCAGCAGCTTCGGGCAACAGGGTGCCAATGAGCAGTTCTTC	CASSFGQQGANEQFF
TRBV2	NA	TRBJ2-3	16	NA	TGTGCCAGCACCAATGGCTTGGGGGCAGGCACAGATACGCAGTATTTT	CASTNGLGAGTDTQYF
TRBV5-1	NA	TRBJ2-5	14	NA	TGCGCCAGCAGCTTGGGGACAGATAAGGAGACCCAGTACTTC	CASSLGTDKETQYF
TRBV20-1	NA	TRBJ2-5	16	NA	TGCAGTGCTAGAGATCTCCGGACGCCTATCCTGGAGACCCAGTACTTC	CSARDLRTPILETQYF
TRBV7-2	NA	TRBJ2-5	13	NA	TGTGCCAGCAGCCCCGGACTTATAGAGACCCAGTACTTC	CASSPGLIETQYF
TRBV19	TRBD2	TRBJ2-7	13	NA	TGTGCCAGCGCTGAGAGGGAGGGTTACGAGCAGTACTTC	CASAEREGYEQYF
TRBV6-5	NA	TRBJ1-4	14	few	TGTGCCAGCAGTTACACGACCGTTAATGAAAAACTGTTTTTT	CASSYTTVNEKLFF
TRBV9	NA	TRBJ1-2	13	NA	TGTGCCAGCAGCGCACAACAGAACTATGGCTACACCTTC	CASSAQQNYGYTF
TRBV2	NA	TRBJ1-2	13	NA	TGTGCCAGCAGTGGAAGATTGGGGGATGGCTACACCTTC	CASSGRLGDGYTF
TRBV5-6	TRBD2	TRBJ2-7	15	NA	TGTGCCAGCAGCTCGCTAGGCGGGAGGGCCCTCGAGCAGTACTTC	CASSSLGGRALEQYF
TRBV20-1	TRBD2	TRBJ2-7	15	few	TGCAGTGCTAGAGATGGGGGGGAGATGTTTTACGAGCAGTACTTC	CSARDGGEMFYEQYF
TRBV7-9	TRBD2	TRBJ2-2	16	NA	TGTGCCAGCAGCTTTTCGACTAGCGGGGTCACCGGGGAGCTGTTTTTT	CASSFSTSGVTGELFF
TRBV9	NA	TRBJ1-4	14	NA	TGTGCCAGCAGCACTCAGGGTTACGGTGAAAAACTGTTTTTT	CASSTQGYGEKLFF
TRBV6-5	TRBD2	TRBJ2-1	14	few	TGTGCCAGCACCCCGGGGGGGGTCTACAATGAGCAGTTCTTC	CASTPGGVYNEQFF
TRBV28	NA	TRBJ2-3	13	few	TGTGCCAGCAGTTTTAGATACGGAGATACGCAGTATTTT	CASSFRYGDTQYF
TRBV7-9	TRBD1	TRBJ2-5	18	NA	TGTGCCAGCAGCGTCCGGGACAGGGGAGCCGTGTACCAAGAGACCCAGTACTTC	CASSVRDRGAVYQETQYF
TRBV21-1	NA	TRBJ2-7	14	few	TGTGCCAGCAGCAAAGTGATGGGGCCCTACGAGCAGTACTTC	CASSKVMGPYEQYF
TRBV24-1	NA	TRBJ2-5	14	NA	TGTGCCACCGGCTCCAGGGGCTCGGAGGAGACCCAGTACTTC	CATGSRGSEETQYF
TRBV20-1	TRBD2	TRBJ2-7	14	few	TGCAGTGCATATAGCGGGGAGACCCACTACGAGCAGTACTTC	CSAYSGETHYEQYF
TRBV20-1	NA	TRBJ1-2	11	NA	TGCAGTGCTAGAAAGGACAGTGGCTACACCTTC	CSARKDSGYTF